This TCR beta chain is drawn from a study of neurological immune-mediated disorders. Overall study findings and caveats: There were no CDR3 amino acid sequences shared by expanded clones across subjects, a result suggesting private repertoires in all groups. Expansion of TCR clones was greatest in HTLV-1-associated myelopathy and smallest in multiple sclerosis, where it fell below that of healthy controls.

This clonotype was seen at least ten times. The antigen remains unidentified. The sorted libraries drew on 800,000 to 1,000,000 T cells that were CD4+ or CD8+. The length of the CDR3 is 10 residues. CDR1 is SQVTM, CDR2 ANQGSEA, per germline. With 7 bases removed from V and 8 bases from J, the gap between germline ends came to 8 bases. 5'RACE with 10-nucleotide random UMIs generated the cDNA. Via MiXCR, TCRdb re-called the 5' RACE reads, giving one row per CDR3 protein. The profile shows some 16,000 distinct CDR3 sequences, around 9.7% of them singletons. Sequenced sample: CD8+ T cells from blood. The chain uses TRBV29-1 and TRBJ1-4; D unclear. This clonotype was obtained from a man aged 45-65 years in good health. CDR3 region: CSAAGEKLFF. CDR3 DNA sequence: TGCAGCGCCGCCGGGGAAAAACTGTTTTTT.